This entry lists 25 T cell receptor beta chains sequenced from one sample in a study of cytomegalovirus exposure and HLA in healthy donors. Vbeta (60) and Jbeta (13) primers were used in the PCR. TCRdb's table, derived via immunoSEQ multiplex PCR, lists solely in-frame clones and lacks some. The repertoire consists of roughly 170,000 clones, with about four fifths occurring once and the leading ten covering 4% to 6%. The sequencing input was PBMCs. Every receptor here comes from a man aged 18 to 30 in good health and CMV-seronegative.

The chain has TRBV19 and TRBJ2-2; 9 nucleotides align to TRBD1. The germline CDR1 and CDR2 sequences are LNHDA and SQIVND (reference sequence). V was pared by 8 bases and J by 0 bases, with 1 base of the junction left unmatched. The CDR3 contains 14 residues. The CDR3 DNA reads TGTGCCAGTGGGGACAGGGCGAACACCGGGGAGCTGTTTTTT. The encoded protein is CASGDRANTGELFF.

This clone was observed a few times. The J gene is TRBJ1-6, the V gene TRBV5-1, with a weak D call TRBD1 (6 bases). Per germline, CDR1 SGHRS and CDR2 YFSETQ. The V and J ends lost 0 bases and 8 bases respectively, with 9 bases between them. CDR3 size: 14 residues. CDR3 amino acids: CASSLEGVDSPLHF. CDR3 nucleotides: TGCGCCAGCAGCTTGGAGGGGGTTGATTCACCCCTCCACTTT.

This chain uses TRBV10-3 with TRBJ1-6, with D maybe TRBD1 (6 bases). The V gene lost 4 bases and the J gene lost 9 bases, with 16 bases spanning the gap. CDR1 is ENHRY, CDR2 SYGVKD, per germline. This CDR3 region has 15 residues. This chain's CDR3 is CAISAAGAGTSPLHF. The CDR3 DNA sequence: TGTGCCATCAGTGCCGCAGGGGCAGGCACTTCACCCCTCCACTTT.

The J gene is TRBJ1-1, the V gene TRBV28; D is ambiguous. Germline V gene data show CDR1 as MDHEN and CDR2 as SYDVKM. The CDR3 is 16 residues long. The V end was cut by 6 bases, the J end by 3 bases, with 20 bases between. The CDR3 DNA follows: TGTGCCAGCAGCTCCCCACGGTTTGGGAGGGACACTGAAGCTTTCTTT. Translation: CASSSPRFGRDTEAFF.

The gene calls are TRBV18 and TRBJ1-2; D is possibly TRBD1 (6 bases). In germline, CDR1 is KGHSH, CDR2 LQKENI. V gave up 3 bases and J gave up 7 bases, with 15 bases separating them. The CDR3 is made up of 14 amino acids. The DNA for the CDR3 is TGTGCCAGCTCACCTGAAACAGGGCTAGTTGGCTACACCTTC. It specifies CASSPETGLVGYTF.

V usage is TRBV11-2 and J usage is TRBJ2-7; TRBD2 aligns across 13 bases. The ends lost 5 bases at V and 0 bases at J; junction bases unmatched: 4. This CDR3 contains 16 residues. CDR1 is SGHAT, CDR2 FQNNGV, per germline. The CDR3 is CASSRLAGGFSYEQYF. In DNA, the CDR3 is TGTGCCAGCAGCAGACTAGCGGGAGGCTTCTCCTACGAGCAGTACTTC.

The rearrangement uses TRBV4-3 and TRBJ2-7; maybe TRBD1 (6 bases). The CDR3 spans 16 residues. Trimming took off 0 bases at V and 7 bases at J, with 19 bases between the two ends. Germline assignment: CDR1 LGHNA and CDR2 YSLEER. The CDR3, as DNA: TGCGCCAGCAGCCAAGATCGAGGGGGTTCATCGGGGGAGCAGTACTTC. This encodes CASSQDRGGSSGEQYF.

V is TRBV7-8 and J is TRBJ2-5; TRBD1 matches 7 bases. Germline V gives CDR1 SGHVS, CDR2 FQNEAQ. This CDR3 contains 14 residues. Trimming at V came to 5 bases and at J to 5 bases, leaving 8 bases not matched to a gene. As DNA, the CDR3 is TGTGCCAGCAGCCCCGGACAGGTTGAGGAGACCCAGTACTTC. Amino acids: CASSPGQVEETQYF.

The CDR3 bases are TGTGCCAGCAGCGTAGGGACTAGCGGAGTCGGGCAGTACTTC. Translating it yields CASSVGTSGVGQYF. The rearrangement uses TRBV9 and TRBJ2-5, with 10 bases matching TRBD2. J gave up 11 bases and V 0 bases, and 7 bases lay outside the gene matches. The germline V gene has CDR1 SGDLS and CDR2 YYNGEE. The CDR3 totals 14 residues.

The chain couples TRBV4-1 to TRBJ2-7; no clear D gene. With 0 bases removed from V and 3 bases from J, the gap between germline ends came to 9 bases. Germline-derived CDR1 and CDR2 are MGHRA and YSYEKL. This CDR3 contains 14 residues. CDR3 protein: CASSQDPRSYEQYF. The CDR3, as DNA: TGCGCCAGCAGCCAAGATCCAAGGAGCTACGAGCAGTACTTC.

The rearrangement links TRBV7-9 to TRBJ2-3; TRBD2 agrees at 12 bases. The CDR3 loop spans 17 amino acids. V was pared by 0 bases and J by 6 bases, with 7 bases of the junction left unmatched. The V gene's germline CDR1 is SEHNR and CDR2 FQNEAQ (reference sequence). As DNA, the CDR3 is TGTGCCAGCAGCTTAGCGCTAACTAGCGGGGGGATGGATACGCAGTATTTT. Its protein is CASSLALTSGGMDTQYF. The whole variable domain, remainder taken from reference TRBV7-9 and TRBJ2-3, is DTGVSQNPRHKITKRGQNVTFRCDPISEHNRLYWYRQTLGQGPEFLTYFQNEAQLEKSRLLSDRFSAERPKGSFSTLEIQRTEQGDSAMYLCASSLALTSGGMDTQYFGPGTRLTVL.

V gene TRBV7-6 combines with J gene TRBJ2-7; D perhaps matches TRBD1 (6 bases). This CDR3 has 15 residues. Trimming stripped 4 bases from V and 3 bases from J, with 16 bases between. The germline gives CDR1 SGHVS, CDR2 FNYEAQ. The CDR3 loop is CASSSLTGRVYEQYF. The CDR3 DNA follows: TGTGCCAGCAGCTCCCTAACAGGGCGGGTCTACGAGCAGTACTTC.

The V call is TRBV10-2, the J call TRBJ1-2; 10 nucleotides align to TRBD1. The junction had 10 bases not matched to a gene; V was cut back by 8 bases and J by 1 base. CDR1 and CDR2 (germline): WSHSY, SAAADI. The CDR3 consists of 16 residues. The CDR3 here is CASQQAWTGGNYGYTF. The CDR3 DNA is TGCGCCAGCCAACAGGCTTGGACAGGGGGTAACTATGGCTACACCTTC.

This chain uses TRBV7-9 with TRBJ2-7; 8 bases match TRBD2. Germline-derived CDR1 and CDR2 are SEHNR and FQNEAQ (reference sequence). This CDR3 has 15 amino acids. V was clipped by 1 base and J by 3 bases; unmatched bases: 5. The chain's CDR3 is CASSLEVAGHYEQYF. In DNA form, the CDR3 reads TGTGCCAGCAGCTTAGAGGTAGCGGGGCACTACGAGCAGTACTTC.

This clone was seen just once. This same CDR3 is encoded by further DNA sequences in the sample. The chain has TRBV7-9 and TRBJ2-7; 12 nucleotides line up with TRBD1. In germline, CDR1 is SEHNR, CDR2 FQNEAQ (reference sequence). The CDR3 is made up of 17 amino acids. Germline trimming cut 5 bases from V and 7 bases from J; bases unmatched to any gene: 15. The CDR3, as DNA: TGTGCCAGCAGCGTAAGAGGGGGGGACAGGGGGCTACATGAGCAGTACTTC. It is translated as CASSVRGGDRGLHEQYF. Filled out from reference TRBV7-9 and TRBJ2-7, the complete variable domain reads DTGVSQNPRHKITKRGQNVTFRCDPISEHNRLYWYRQTLGQGPEFLTYFQNEAQLEKSRLLSDRFSAERPKGSFSTLEIQRTEQGDSAMYLCASSVRGGDRGLHEQYFGPGTRLTVT.

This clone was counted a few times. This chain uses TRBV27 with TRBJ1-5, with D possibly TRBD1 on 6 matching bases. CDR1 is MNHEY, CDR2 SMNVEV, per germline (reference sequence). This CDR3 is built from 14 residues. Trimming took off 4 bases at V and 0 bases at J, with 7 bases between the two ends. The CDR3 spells CASSSQGSNQPQHF. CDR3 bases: TGTGCCAGCAGTTCACAGGGTAGCAATCAGCCCCAGCATTTT.

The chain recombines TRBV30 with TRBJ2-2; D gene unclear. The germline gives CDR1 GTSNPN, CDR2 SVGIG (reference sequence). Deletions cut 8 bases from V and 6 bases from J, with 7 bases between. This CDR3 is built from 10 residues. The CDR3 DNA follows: TGTGCCACACGGGCCGGGGAGCTGTTTTTT. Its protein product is CATRAGELFF.

CDR3 in DNA: TGTGCCAGCAGCTCGTTGACTGAAGCTTTCTTT. Protein sequence: CASSSLTEAFF. The gene calls are TRBV7-9 and TRBJ1-1; D not resolved. V shed 4 bases and J shed 5 bases, with 5 bases lying between them. CDR1 is SEHNR and CDR2 is FQNEAQ in the germline V gene (reference sequence). CDR3 length equals 11 residues. The variable domain in full, with the rest retrieved from reference TRBV7-9 and TRBJ1-1, is DTGVSQNPRHKITKRGQNVTFRCDPISEHNRLYWYRQTLGQGPEFLTYFQNEAQLEKSRLLSDRFSAERPKGSFSTLEIQRTEQGDSAMYLCASSSLTEAFFGQGTRLTVV.

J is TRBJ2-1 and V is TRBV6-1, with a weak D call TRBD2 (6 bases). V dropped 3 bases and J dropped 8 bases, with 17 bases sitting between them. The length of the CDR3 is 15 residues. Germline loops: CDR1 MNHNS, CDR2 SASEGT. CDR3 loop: CASSEKGRGSDEQFF. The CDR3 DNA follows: TGTGCCAGCAGTGAGAAGGGCCGGGGGAGCGATGAGCAGTTCTTC.

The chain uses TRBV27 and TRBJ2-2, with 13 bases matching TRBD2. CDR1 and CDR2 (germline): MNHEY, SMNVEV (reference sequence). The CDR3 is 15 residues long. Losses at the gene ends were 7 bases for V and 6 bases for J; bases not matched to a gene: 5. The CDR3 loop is CASTSTSGRAGELFF. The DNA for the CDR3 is TGTGCCAGCACCAGTACTAGCGGGAGGGCCGGGGAGCTGTTTTTT.

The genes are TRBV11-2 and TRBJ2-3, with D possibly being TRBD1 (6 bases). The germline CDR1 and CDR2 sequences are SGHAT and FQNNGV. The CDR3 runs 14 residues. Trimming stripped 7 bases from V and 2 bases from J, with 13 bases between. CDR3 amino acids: CASTRGKSTDTQYF. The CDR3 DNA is TGTGCCAGCACGAGGGGGAAATCCACAGATACGCAGTATTTT.

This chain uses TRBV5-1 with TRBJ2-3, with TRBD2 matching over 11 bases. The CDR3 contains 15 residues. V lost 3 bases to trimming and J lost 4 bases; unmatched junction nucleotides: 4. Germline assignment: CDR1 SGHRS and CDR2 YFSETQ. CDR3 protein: CASSSTSGGADTQYF. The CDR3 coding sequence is TGCGCCAGCAGCTCCACTAGCGGGGGAGCAGATACGCAGTATTTT.

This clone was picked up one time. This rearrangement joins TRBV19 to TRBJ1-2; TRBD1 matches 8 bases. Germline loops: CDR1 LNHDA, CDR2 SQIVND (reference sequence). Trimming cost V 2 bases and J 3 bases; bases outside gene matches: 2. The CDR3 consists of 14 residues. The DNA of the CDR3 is TGTGCCAGTAGTATATCGACAGGGGACTATGGCTACACCTTC. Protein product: CASSISTGDYGYTF.

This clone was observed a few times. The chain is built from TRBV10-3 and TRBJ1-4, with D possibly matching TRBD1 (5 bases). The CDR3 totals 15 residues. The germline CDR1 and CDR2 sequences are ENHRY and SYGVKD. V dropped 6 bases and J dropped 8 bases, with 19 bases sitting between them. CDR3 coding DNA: TGTGCCATCAGGGGGGGTGAAGGGTTTGGAGAAAAACTGTTTTTT. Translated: CAIRGGEGFGEKLFF.

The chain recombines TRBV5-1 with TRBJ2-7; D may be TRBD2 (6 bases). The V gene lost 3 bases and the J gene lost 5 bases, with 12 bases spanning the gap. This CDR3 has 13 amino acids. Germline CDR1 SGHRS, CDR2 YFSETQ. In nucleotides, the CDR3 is TGCGCCAGCAGCTGGGCGGGATTTAACGAGCAGTACTTC. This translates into CASSWAGFNEQYF.